These T cell receptor beta chains were read from a single sample in a study of cytomegalovirus exposure and HLA in healthy donors. Using immunoSEQ multiplex PCR, the repertoire was profiled, and TCRdb retains in-frame clones only, with some absent. Of roughly 200,000 clones in the sample, about nine tenths are singletons; the top ten hold 1.1%. The specimen sequenced was PBMCs. The source of these receptors is a boy younger than 10 in good health and CMV-seronegative. The CDR3 runs from the conserved cysteine through the conserved F or W. A D gene is named only where the DNA matches it firmly. The size of a clone is reported for some rows only, either as once, few or many, or as a class for expanded clones.

V	J	size	D	CDR3	DNA
TRBV5-6	TRBJ2-4	few	.	CASSLRMSGGSDIQYF	TGTGCCAGCAGCTTGCGTATGTCAGGGGGGTCGGACATTCAGTACTTC
TRBV6-1	TRBJ2-5	.	.	CASSEGHGQETQYF	TGTGCCAGCAGTGAAGGACATGGCCAGGAGACCCAGTACTTC
TRBV5-4	TRBJ2-7	.	.	CASSRDSHYEQYF	TGTGCCAGCAGCAGGGACTCCCACTACGAGCAGTACTTC
TRBV15	TRBJ2-1	.	TRBD2	CATSRGRSGLVYNEQFF	TGTGCCACCAGCAGAGGGAGGTCGGGACTAGTATACAATGAGCAGTTCTTC
TRBV15	TRBJ2-7	.	TRBD2	CATSREVGLAGGRYF	TGTGCCACCAGCAGAGAAGTGGGACTAGCGGGAGGTCGGTACTTC
TRBV6-1	TRBJ2-7	.	.	CASSELANYEQYF	TGTGCCAGCAGTGAACTGGCAAACTACGAGCAGTACTTC
TRBV5-4	TRBJ2-7	.	TRBD2	CASSFTSGAYEQYF	TGTGCCAGCAGCTTTACCAGCGGGGCCTACGAGCAGTACTTC
TRBV5-3	TRBJ2-5	.	.	CAGIPRTQYF	TGTGCCGGAATTCCCAGGACCCAGTACTTC
TRBV21-1	TRBJ2-2	.	.	CASRPGSGVELSNTGELFF	TGTGCCAGCAGGCCTGGGTCGGGGGTTGAACTATCGAACACCGGGGAGCTGTTTTTT
TRBV5-8	TRBJ2-7	.	.	CASSLVGGANEQYF	TGTGCCAGCAGCTTAGTTGGGGGGGCTAACGAGCAGTACTTC
TRBV5-6	TRBJ1-2	.	TRBD1	CASSLRWGQSYGYTF	TGTGCCAGCAGCTTGCGGTGGGGACAGAGCTATGGCTACACCTTC
TRBV28	TRBJ1-1	.	.	CASSYPFSGDLNTEAFF	TGTGCCAGCAGTTATCCGTTTTCGGGGGATTTGAACACTGAAGCTTTCTTT
TRBV30	TRBJ2-4	once	.	CAWSVRGAKNIQYF	TGTGCCTGGAGTGTCAGGGGAGCCAAAAACATTCAGTACTTC
TRBV9	TRBJ2-1	.	TRBD2	CASSPTSGAPRGQFF	TGTGCCAGCAGCCCTACTAGCGGGGCTCCCCGGGGACAGTTCTTC
TRBV6-1	TRBJ1-2	.	.	CASSELGGYRTNYGYTF	TGTGCCAGCAGTGAATTGGGAGGATACAGAACTAACTATGGCTACACCTTC
TRBV7-9	TRBJ1-6	.	TRBD1	CASSPPPAGTGDNSPLHF	TGTGCCAGCAGCCCGCCCCCGGCAGGGACAGGGGATAATTCACCCCTCCACTTT
TRBV6-5	TRBJ2-7	.	.	CASRHPGKSSYEQYF	TGTGCCAGCAGGCACCCGGGGAAGAGCTCCTACGAGCAGTACTTC
TRBV11-2	TRBJ1-2	.	.	CASSLGGHGYTF	TGTGCCAGCAGCTTAGGAGGGCATGGCTACACCTTC
TRBV7-9	TRBJ2-7	.	TRBD1	CSSSPTGTVGPYEQYF	TGTTCCAGCAGCCCGACCGGGACAGTAGGCCCCTACGAGCAGTACTTC
TRBV19	TRBJ2-7	few	.	CASSISRGNSYEQYF	TGTGCCAGTAGTATTTCCAGGGGAAACTCCTACGAGCAGTACTTC
TRBV10-2	TRBJ2-7	.	TRBD1	CASSGPGQEYYEQYF	TGCGCCAGCTCGGGACCGGGACAGGAGTACTACGAGCAGTACTTC
TRBV19	TRBJ1-5	.	.	CASSIFRDQPQHF	TGTGCCAGTAGTATCTTCCGAGATCAGCCCCAGCATTTT
TRBV27	TRBJ2-7	.	TRBD1	CASSPGQGGYEQYF	TGTGCCAGCAGTCCGGGACAGGGGGGCTACGAGCAGTACTTC
TRBV11-2	TRBJ2-5	.	TRBD2	CASSLAGTSAEETQYF	TGTGCCAGCAGCTTGGCCGGGACTAGCGCAGAAGAGACCCAGTACTTC
TRBV5-1	TRBJ2-7	.	TRBD1	CASSVGTGEVEQYF	TGCGCCAGCAGCGTCGGGACAGGGGAGGTCGAGCAGTACTTC
TRBV30	TRBJ2-3	.	.	CAWRQAPTDTQYF	TGTGCCTGGAGACAGGCGCCCACAGATACGCAGTATTTT